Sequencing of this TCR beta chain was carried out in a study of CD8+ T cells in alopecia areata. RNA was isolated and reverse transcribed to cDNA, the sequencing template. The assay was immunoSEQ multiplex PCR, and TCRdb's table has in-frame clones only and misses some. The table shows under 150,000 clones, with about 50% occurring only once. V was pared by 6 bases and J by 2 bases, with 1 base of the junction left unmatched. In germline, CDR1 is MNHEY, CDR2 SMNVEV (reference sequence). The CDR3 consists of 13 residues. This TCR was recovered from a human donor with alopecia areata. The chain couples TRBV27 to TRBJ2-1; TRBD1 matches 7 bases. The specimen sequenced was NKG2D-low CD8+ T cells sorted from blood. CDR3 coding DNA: TGTGCCAGCAGGGGGACAGCCTACAATGAGCAGTTCTTC. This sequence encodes CASRGTAYNEQFF.